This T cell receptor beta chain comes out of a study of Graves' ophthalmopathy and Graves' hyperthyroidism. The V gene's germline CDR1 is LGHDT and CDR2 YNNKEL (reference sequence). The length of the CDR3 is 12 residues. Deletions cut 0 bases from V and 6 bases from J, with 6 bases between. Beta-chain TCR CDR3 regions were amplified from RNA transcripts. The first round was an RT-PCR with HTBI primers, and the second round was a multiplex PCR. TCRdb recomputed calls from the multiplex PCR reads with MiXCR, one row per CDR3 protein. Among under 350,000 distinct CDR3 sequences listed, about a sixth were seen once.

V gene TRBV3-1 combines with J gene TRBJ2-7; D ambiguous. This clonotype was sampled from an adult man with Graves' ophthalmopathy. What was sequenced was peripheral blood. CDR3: CASSQEKGEQYF. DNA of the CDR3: TGTGCCAGCAGCCAAGAAAAGGGCGAGCAGTACTTC.